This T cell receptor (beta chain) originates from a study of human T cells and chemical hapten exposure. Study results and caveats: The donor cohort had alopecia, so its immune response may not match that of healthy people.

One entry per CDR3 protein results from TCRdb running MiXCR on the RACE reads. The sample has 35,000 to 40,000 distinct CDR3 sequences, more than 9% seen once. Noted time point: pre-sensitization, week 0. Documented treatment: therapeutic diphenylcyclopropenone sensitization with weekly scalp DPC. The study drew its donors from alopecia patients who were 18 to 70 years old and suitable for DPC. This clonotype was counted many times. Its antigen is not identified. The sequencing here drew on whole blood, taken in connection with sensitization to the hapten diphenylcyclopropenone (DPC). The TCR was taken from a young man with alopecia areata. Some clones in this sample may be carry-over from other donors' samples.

As DNA, the CDR3 is TGTGCCAGCAGTTTAGGGGGAATTAACGGAGGCTATGGCTACACCTTC. It is translated as CASSLGGINGGYGYTF. The chain has TRBV28 and TRBJ1-2; the D gene is possibly TRBD1 (5 bases). Germline loops: CDR1 MDHEN, CDR2 SYDVKM. The V and J ends lost 2 bases and 4 bases respectively, with 17 bases between them. This CDR3 has 16 residues.